The 10 T cell receptor beta chains given below trace back to one sample, sequenced in a study of cytomegalovirus exposure and HLA in healthy donors. A multiplex PCR was run with 60 Vbeta primers and 13 Jbeta primers. Generated by immunoSEQ multiplex PCR, the TCRdb table keeps only in-frame clones and is missing some. The sample has about 160,000 clones, about 80% seen once; the top ten hold around 1%. Source material: PBMCs. These receptor sequences come from a woman between 45 and 60 years old in good health and CMV-seropositive.

The V call is TRBV7-8, the J call TRBJ1-2, with 9 bases identical to TRBD1. V was clipped by 5 bases and J by 7 bases; unmatched bases: 8. Germline-derived CDR1 and CDR2 are SGHVS and FQNEAQ. The CDR3 consists of 14 residues. The CDR3 nucleotides are TGTGCCAGCAGCCCTAACAGGGGGCTTGCTGGCTACACCTTC. This encodes CASSPNRGLAGYTF.

The V gene is TRBV6-5, the J gene TRBJ2-5; D is perhaps TRBD1 (5 bases). Trimming shortened V by 9 bases and J by 2 bases, and 10 bases separated the two germline ends. Germline-derived CDR1 and CDR2 are MNHEY and SVGAGI. The CDR3 has 12 amino acids. This chain's CDR3 is CASGARQETQYF. The CDR3 nucleotides read TGTGCCAGTGGGGCCCGGCAAGAGACCCAGTACTTC.

The rearrangement uses TRBV18 and TRBJ1-5; D gene uncertain. The CDR3 totals 14 residues. Trimming cost V 2 bases and J 0 bases, with 5 bases left between them. Germline V gene data show CDR1 as KGHSH and CDR2 as LQKENI. In DNA form, the CDR3 reads TGTGCCAGCTCACCATCAGATAGCAATCAGCCCCAGCATTTT. This translates into CASSPSDSNQPQHF.

The V and J genes are TRBV2 and TRBJ2-1, with a weak D call TRBD2 (5 bases). This CDR3 contains 15 residues. The V gene's germline CDR1 is SNHLY and CDR2 FYNNEI. The V and J ends lost 3 bases and 4 bases respectively, with 13 bases between them. This chain's CDR3 is CASSEGDGPYNEQFF. As DNA, the CDR3 is TGTGCCAGCAGTGAGGGAGACGGACCATACAATGAGCAGTTCTTC.

V gene TRBV9 combines with J gene TRBJ1-3, with TRBD1 as a possible D gene (5 bases). V shed 2 bases and J shed 3 bases, with 9 bases lying between them. The CDR3 has 14 residues. Germline CDR1 and CDR2: SGDLS and YYNGEE. The CDR3 sequence is CASSVRDRGNTIYF. The CDR3 DNA sequence: TGTGCCAGCAGCGTCAGGGATCGTGGAAACACCATATATTTT.

This clone came up once. J is TRBJ2-3 and V is TRBV6-6; D unresolved. CDR1 is MNHNY, CDR2 SVGAGI, per germline (reference sequence). V gave up 5 bases and J gave up 0 bases, with 3 bases separating them. The length of the CDR3 is 12 residues. CDR3 DNA: TGTGCCAGCAGTCTAAGCACAGATACGCAGTATTTT. Amino acid sequence: CASSLSTDTQYF.

V and J are TRBV2 and TRBJ2-5, with D perhaps matching TRBD1 (6 bases). This CDR3 is 13 amino acids long. CDR1 is SNHLY, CDR2 FYNNEI, per germline. Trimming cost V 8 bases and J 2 bases, with 12 bases left between them. This CDR3 is CASQGDRQETQYF. The CDR3 nucleotides are TGTGCCAGCCAGGGAGACAGGCAAGAGACCCAGTACTTC.

This clone was detected once. This chain joins TRBV7-2 and TRBJ2-2; the match to TRBD2 covers 10 bases. CDR1 and CDR2 from the germline V gene are SGHTA and FQGNSA. V trimming: 5 bases; J trimming: 2 bases; junction bases outside the gene matches: 5. This CDR3 has 16 amino acids. This chain's CDR3 is CASSLSGGANTGELFF. CDR3 DNA: TGTGCCAGCAGCCTAAGCGGGGGGGCTAACACCGGGGAGCTGTTTTTT.

On this clone itself: Other nucleotide sequences in the sample specify the same CDR3. This rearrangement joins TRBV6-5 to TRBJ2-1; 11 bases fit TRBD2. There are 15 residues in the CDR3. The J segment lost 5 bases and the V segment lost 4 bases, leaving 4 bases of the junction unmatched. The germline CDR1 and CDR2 sequences are MNHEY and SVGAGI. The CDR3 here is CASSSGTSGNNEQFF. The DNA of the CDR3 is TGTGCCAGCAGTTCCGGGACTAGCGGAAACAATGAGCAGTTCTTC.

The CDR3 loop reads CASNRGAYNEQFF. The CDR3 DNA is TGTGCCAGCAACCGGGGGGCATACAATGAGCAGTTCTTC. This chain joins TRBV5-6 and TRBJ2-1, with D possibly TRBD2 on 7 matching bases. Germline loops: CDR1 SGHDT, CDR2 YYEEEE. CDR3 size: 13 residues. Trimming cost V 6 bases and J 4 bases, with 11 bases left between them. The variable domain in full, with the rest retrieved from reference TRBV5-6 and TRBJ2-1, is DAGVTQSPTHLIKTRGQQVTLRCSPKSGHDTVSWYQQALGQGPQFIFQYYEEEERQRGNFPDRFSGHQFPNYSSELNVNALLLGDSALYLCASNRGAYNEQFFGPGTRLTVL.